Detailed here is one T cell receptor (beta chain). This clonotype was seen a single time. This receptor's antigen is unknown. It has no much larger one-base neighbor in the sample; base qualities were not kept. One read alone provides weak support. Patients chosen for sequencing had shown expansion of CD8+CD57+ cells by flow cytometry. All patients had severe acquired aplastic anemia diagnosed by International Study of Aplastic Anemia and Agranulocytosis and Camitta criteria. At the time blood was sampled, none of the patients had received any therapy. TCR repertoires of sorted CD4+ and CD8+ blood T cells from severe aplastic anemia patients and healthy subjects were deep-sequenced in the study. Patients were enrolled under clinicaltrials.gov protocols 00001620, 01623167, 00001397, 00071045, 00081523 and 00961064 in the USA. Ficoll-Paque density gradient centrifugation was used to isolate peripheral blood mononuclear cells. Before DNA was extracted, CD4+ and CD8+ T cells were sorted using either FACS or magnetic beads.

The data stem from a study of CD8+CD57+ T cells in acquired aplastic anemia (dated by TCRdb to 2016 to 2018). Looking at the study overall: On average, sorted CD4+ and CD8+ cells yielded around 3.4 ug of extracted DNA, with a range of 0.2 to 27.4 ug. A CD8+CD57+ expansion meant a frequency higher than the mean frequency seen in healthy subjects. The paper's findings and limits, for the study overall: Around 27 CD8+ CDR3 sequences were shared between patients and controls but appeared highly expressed in patients and within their immunodominant clones. CD8+ Simpson's diversity did not differ significantly between patients and healthy controls (P=0.060).

Trimming costs V 10 bases and J 6 bases, and their ends lie 19 bases apart. The cysteine opens and the phenylalanine closes a CDR3 of 13 amino acids. The sequence is cut down to CDR3 DNA, 39 bases in frame from base 1. CDR1 LNHDA and CDR2 SQIVND were looked up in the germline V gene (reference sequence). TCR beta VDJ combination and CDR3 sequence profiling used genomic DNA as the template. TCR repertoire sequencing was run on an Illumina HiSeq 2000. Concerning the study's data processing: TRBV/TRBJ rearrangement plots, CDR3 size and DJ length profiles, and Simpson's diversity index were used to evaluate the repertoires. The most abundant DNA sequence in the deep sequencing data was defined as the immunodominant clone. CDR3 amino acid sequences were checked for sharing across subjects and were also compared against the VDJdb database and published repertoires. TCRdb trimmed the raw reads at Q25, called clones with MiXCR and kept productive beta chains. Under each unique CDR3 protein, matching rows form one entry showing the most common genes and DNA. The V and J calls come from TCRdb's annotation, not from the publication. The sample profile shows around 210,000 distinct CDR3 sequences; approximately 65% of them were found once. The ten largest clones represent roughly 62% of the sample.

The V and J segments used are TRBV19 and TRBJ2-7; the D segment could be TRBD2, given 5 matching bases. The sample taken for sequencing was sorted CD4+, CD8+, or CD8+CD57+ T cells (not recorded which) from PBMCs. The receptor comes from a human donor with aplastic anemia. The CDR3 region reads CATMDSPLGEQYF. The sequenced DNA is TGTGCCACTATGGACTCGCCCCTCGGCGAGCAGTACTTC.